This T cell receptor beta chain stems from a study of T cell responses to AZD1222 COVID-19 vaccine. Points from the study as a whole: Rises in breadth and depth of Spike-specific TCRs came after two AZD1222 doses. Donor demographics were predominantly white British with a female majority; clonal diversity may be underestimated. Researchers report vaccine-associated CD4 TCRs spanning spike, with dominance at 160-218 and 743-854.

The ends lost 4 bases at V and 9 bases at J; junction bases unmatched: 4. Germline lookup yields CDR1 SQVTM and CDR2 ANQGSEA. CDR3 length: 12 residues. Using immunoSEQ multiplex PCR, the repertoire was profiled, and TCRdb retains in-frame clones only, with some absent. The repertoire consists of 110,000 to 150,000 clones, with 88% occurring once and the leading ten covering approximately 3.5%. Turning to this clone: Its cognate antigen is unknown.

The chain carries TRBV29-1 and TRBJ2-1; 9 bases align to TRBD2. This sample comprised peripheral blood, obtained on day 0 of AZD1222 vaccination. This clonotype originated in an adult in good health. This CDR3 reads CSVARAGGEQFF. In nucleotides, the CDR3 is TGCAGCGTTGCCCGAGCGGGAGGTGAGCAGTTCTTC.